This TCR beta chain was sequenced during a study of technical replicates of blood from several donors. Germline V lookup: CDR1 SGHRS, CDR2 YFSETQ. V lost 2 bases, J lost 2 bases, and 2 bases stayed unmatched. CDR3 length: 14 residues. Only in-frame clones appear in the TCRdb table, and some are missing; sequencing was by immunoSEQ multiplex PCR. The repertoire holds tens of thousands of clones, 91% seen once, with 0.39% in the top ten. The chain couples TRBV5-1 to TRBJ2-3; TRBD2 agrees at 7 bases. The origin of this receptor is a human donor in good health. Some clones in this sample may be carry-over from other donors' samples. Sequenced sample: T cells isolated from PBMCs. CDR3 DNA: TGCGCCAGCAGCTTTACTAGCGACACAGATACGCAGTATTTT. Its protein is CASSFTSDTDTQYF.